These 30 T cell receptor beta chains were all obtained from the same sample, sequenced in a study of blood T cell repertoires in COVID-19 (dated by TCRdb to about 2020). Library method: the immunoSEQ multiplex PCR assay. Held by TCRdb, this immuneACCESS table contains in-frame sequences only and omits some clones. Under half of the omission traces to an unresolved V gene where checked; the cause of the rest is unknown. Across this sample there are roughly 60,000 clones, with approximately 88% seen only once. About 16% of the sample belongs to the ten largest clones. Sequencing used peripheral blood. The receptors shown here come from a man aged 55 to 69 with COVID-19, enrolled during active disease.

This rearrangement joins TRBV10-3 to TRBJ1-5; 8 nucleotides match TRBD1. CDR3 length equals 14 residues. Germline V gives CDR1 ENHRY, CDR2 SYGVKD. With 4 bases clipped from V and 4 bases from J, the junction kept 3 bases outside the gene matches. CDR3 bases: TGTGCCATCAGTGGTCAGGGGGCTAATCAGCCCCAGCATTTT. Encoded protein: CAISGQGANQPQHF.

The V and J genes are TRBV9 and TRBJ2-7; 8 nucleotides match TRBD2. The CDR3 is 14 amino acids. Germline loops: CDR1 SGDLS, CDR2 YYNGEE. V shed 0 bases and J 5 bases; nucleotides not matched to a gene: 4. The CDR3 region is CASSVASGSDEQYF. The CDR3 DNA sequence: TGTGCCAGCAGCGTAGCCAGCGGGAGCGACGAGCAGTACTTC.

The chain uses TRBV25-1 and TRBJ1-2, with TRBD1 matching 7 bases. This CDR3 spans 13 amino acids. Germline V lookup: CDR1 MGHDK, CDR2 SYGVNS. The trim removed 2 bases at V and 4 bases at J, leaving 1 base unmatched. The chain's CDR3 is CASSEDRVYGYTF. The CDR3 region has the DNA TGTGCCAGCAGTGAAGACAGGGTCTATGGCTACACCTTC.

The chain couples TRBV6-5 to TRBJ2-3; possibly TRBD1 for D (6 bases). The CDR3 has 11 amino acids. Germline CDR1 reads MNHEY; CDR2 reads SVGAGI. V shed 8 bases and J shed 6 bases, with 9 bases lying between them. The CDR3 nucleotides read TGTGCCAGCTCCCAGGGGGATACGCAGTATTTT. Protein product: CASSQGDTQYF.

The V and J genes are TRBV24-1 and TRBJ1-5; 7 bases are shared with TRBD1. CDR3 length equals 18 residues. Trimming removed 6 bases from V and 5 bases from J; junction bases left unmatched: 18. Germline V gene lookup returns CDR1 KGHDR and CDR2 SFDVKD. CDR3 DNA sequence: TGTGCCACCAGTCAAAAAACAGGGGCCCCATCGGGAGATCAGCCCCAGCATTTT. Translating gives CATSQKTGAPSGDQPQHF.

The V gene is TRBV19, the J gene TRBJ1-2; TRBD1 is a possible D gene (6 bases). In germline, CDR1 is LNHDA, CDR2 SQIVND (reference sequence). V lost 7 bases and J lost 4, with 16 bases in between. This CDR3 region has 14 residues. This CDR3 is CASNPQGSGYGYTF. DNA for the CDR3: TGTGCCAGTAACCCTCAGGGGTCGGGCTATGGCTACACCTTC.

The genes are TRBV5-1 and TRBJ1-2; possible D gene TRBD1, 6 bases. The germline V gene encodes CDR1 SGHRS and CDR2 YFSETQ. V was pared by 0 bases and J by 1 base, with 10 bases between. The CDR3 consists of 15 residues. Here the CDR3 reads CASSLEVQGNYGYTF. CDR3 coding DNA: TGCGCCAGCAGCTTGGAAGTACAGGGTAACTATGGCTACACCTTC.

This clone was counted between two and nine times. The rearrangement joins TRBV5-1 to TRBJ2-1, with 10 bases lining up with TRBD2. Per germline, CDR1 SGHRS and CDR2 YFSETQ. CDR3 length: 18 residues. V lost 0 bases, J lost 3 bases, and 9 bases stayed unmatched. The CDR3 region has the DNA TGCGCCAGCAGCTTGGGGTATTCTAGCGGGAGAGACTACAATGAGCAGTTCTTC. Protein product: CASSLGYSSGRDYNEQFF.

The J gene is TRBJ2-7, the V gene TRBV5-1; the match to TRBD2 covers 14 bases. The V gene end was trimmed by 4 bases and the J gene end by 3 bases; junction bases not matched to a gene: 9. The CDR3 is made up of 17 amino acids. In germline, CDR1 is SGHRS, CDR2 YFSETQ. The CDR3 protein is CASSSTGTSGSSYEQYF. The CDR3 bases are TGCGCCAGCAGCAGTACCGGGACTAGCGGGAGTAGCTACGAGCAGTACTTC. Based on the CDR3 plus reference TRBV5-1 and TRBJ2-7, the full variable domain is KAGVTQTPRYLIKTRGQQVTLSCSPISGHRSVSWYQQTPGQGLQFLFEYFSETQRNKGNFPGRFSGRQFSNSRSEMNVSTLELGDSALYLCASSSTGTSGSSYEQYFGPGTRLTVT.

The genes are TRBV15 and TRBJ2-6, with D possibly matching TRBD1 (6 bases). From germline, CDR1 is LNHNV and CDR2 YYDKDF (reference sequence). V gave up 6 bases and J gave up 1 base, with 10 bases separating them. The CDR3 length is 15 residues. CDR3 region: CATRIQGSGANVLTF. Written as DNA, the CDR3 is TGTGCCACCAGGATACAGGGATCTGGGGCCAACGTCCTGACTTTC.

The chain employs TRBV28 and TRBJ1-1; tentative D call: TRBD1 (6 bases). The germline CDR1 and CDR2 sequences are MDHEN and SYDVKM. V gave up 5 bases and J gave up 1 base, with 17 bases separating them. The CDR3 length is 16 residues. CDR3 region: CASSLSLRGGNTEAFF. For the CDR3, the DNA is TGTGCCAGCAGTCTAAGTCTTAGGGGGGGGAACACTGAAGCTTTCTTT. The full variable domain, with the rest looked up from reference TRBV28 and TRBJ1-1, is DVKVTQSSRYLVKRTGEKVFLECVQDMDHENMFWYRQDPGLGLRLIYFSYDVKMKEKGDIPEGYSVSREKKERFSLILESASTNQTSMYLCASSLSLRGGNTEAFFGQGTRLTVV.

The chain joins TRBV28 to TRBJ2-7; 8 nucleotides agree with TRBD1. Trimming removed 6 bases from V and 7 bases from J; junction bases left unmatched: 11. This CDR3 has 14 amino acids. Germline CDR1 reads MDHEN; CDR2 reads SYDVKM. In DNA, the CDR3 is TGTGCCAGCAGCCCGGGACAGGTTCTGGAGGAGCAGTACTTC. It specifies CASSPGQVLEEQYF.

This chain uses TRBV24-1 with TRBJ1-6; 8 bases agree with TRBD1. There are 16 residues in the CDR3. J was trimmed by 8 bases and V by 3 bases; bases with no gene match: 8. Germline CDR1 KGHDR, CDR2 SFDVKD. The CDR3 region is CATSDPTGDMDSPLHF. CDR3 bases: TGTGCCACCAGTGATCCGACAGGGGATATGGATTCACCCCTCCACTTT.

This chain links TRBV21-1 with TRBJ2-4; the D segment call TRBD2 is taken from the table without a DNA check. TRBV21-1 corresponds to a pseudogene. This CDR3 has 19 residues. As DNA, the CDR3 is TGTGCCAGCAGCAAAACGAGGCTCCGGGAAGCTCTAGCCAAAAACATTCAGTACTTC. Amino acids: CASSKTRLREALAKNIQYF.

The chain recombines TRBV10-3 with TRBJ1-2, with 7 bases matching TRBD1. Trimming cost V 4 bases and J 8 bases; bases outside gene matches: 7. Germline-derived CDR1 and CDR2 are ENHRY and SYGVKD. The length of the CDR3 is 13 residues. CDR3 nucleotide sequence: TGTGCCATCAGTGGGTCGACAGGGACCGGCTACACCTTC. This sequence encodes CAISGSTGTGYTF.

This chain joins TRBV18 and TRBJ2-1; D unresolved. This CDR3 contains 15 residues. Trimming left V 3 bases short and J 3 bases short, with 12 bases between. Per germline, CDR1 KGHSH and CDR2 LQKENI. The CDR3 spells CASSPAGMYYNEQFF. The CDR3 DNA reads as TGTGCCAGCTCACCCGCCGGTATGTACTACAATGAGCAGTTCTTC.

The chain links TRBV27 to TRBJ1-2; 8 positions match TRBD1. The V and J ends lost 6 bases and 8 bases, in that order; junction bases with no gene match: 11. The CDR3 totals 14 residues. Germline V CDR1 and CDR2: MNHEY, SMNVEV (reference sequence). In DNA form, the CDR3 reads TGTGCCAGCAGATTCCACGGACAGGGCTCGGGCTACACCTTC. Translating gives CASRFHGQGSGYTF.

V usage is TRBV5-1 and J usage is TRBJ2-5, with D perhaps matching TRBD1 (6 bases). There are 14 residues in the CDR3. Trimming removed 7 bases at V and 1 base at J, with 14 bases between. CDR1 is SGHRS, CDR2 YFSETQ, per germline. The CDR3 protein is CASRPQGSQETQYF. CDR3 DNA: TGCGCCAGCCGTCCACAGGGATCCCAAGAGACCCAGTACTTC.

This chain links TRBV7-2 with TRBJ2-7; a weak D match, TRBD1 (5 bases). Germline loops: CDR1 SGHTA, CDR2 FQGNSA. This CDR3 is built from 13 residues. Deletions cut 1 base from V and 6 bases from J, with 10 bases between. The CDR3 nucleotides read TGTGCCAGCAGCTTAGTAGGTGGGGCCGAGCAGTACTTC. This codes for CASSLVGGAEQYF.

The chain employs TRBV7-9 and TRBJ1-4, with unresolved D. This CDR3 is built from 12 residues. Deletions cut 3 bases from V and 6 bases from J, with 5 bases between. Germline CDR1 reads SEHNR; CDR2 reads FQNEAQ (reference sequence). The CDR3 nucleotides are TGTGCCAGCAGCTTGGGCGATGAAAAACTGTTTTTT. This encodes CASSLGDEKLFF. The complete variable domain, with remaining parts taken from reference TRBV7-9 and TRBJ1-4, reads DTGVSQNPRHKITKRGQNVTFRCDPISEHNRLYWYRQTLGQGPEFLTYFQNEAQLEKSRLLSDRFSAERPKGSFSTLEIQRTEQGDSAMYLCASSLGDEKLFFGSGTQLSVL.

V is TRBV2 and J is TRBJ1-2; D possibly corresponds to TRBD1 (6 bases). Trimming removed 7 bases at V and 5 bases at J, with 14 bases between. CDR3 length equals 13 residues. Germline V gene lookup returns CDR1 SNHLY and CDR2 FYNNEI. Here the CDR3 DNA reads TGTGCCAGCACCCTCTTGCAGGGGTATGGCTACACCTTC. It specifies CASTLLQGYGYTF.

The CDR3 loop is CASSLAGGGYGYTF. The CDR3 DNA reads TGTGCCAGCAGCTTAGCTGGGGGAGGCTATGGCTACACCTTC. The rearrangement links TRBV7-9 to TRBJ1-2, with a possible D match to TRBD1 (5 bases). This CDR3 comprises 14 residues. From germline, CDR1 is SEHNR and CDR2 FQNEAQ (reference sequence). V gave up 0 bases and J gave up 4 bases, with 9 bases separating them.

The rearrangement links TRBV9 to TRBJ2-7; 7 positions agree with TRBD1. With 4 bases clipped from V and 0 bases from J, the junction kept 7 bases outside the gene matches. This CDR3 is 15 amino acids long. The germline gives CDR1 SGDLS, CDR2 YYNGEE. The CDR3 protein is CASSPTGASSYEQYF. The DNA for the CDR3 is TGTGCCAGCAGCCCCACAGGGGCCAGCTCCTACGAGCAGTACTTC.

The rearrangement uses TRBV10-3 and TRBJ2-7, with TRBD1 matching over 9 bases. CDR1 and CDR2 (germline): ENHRY, SYGVKD. This CDR3 spans 14 amino acids. V was pared by 6 bases and J by 2 bases, with 5 bases of the junction left unmatched. For the CDR3, the DNA is TGTGCCATCAGGACAGGGGGACGAGCCTACGAGCAGTACTTC. Translating gives CAIRTGGRAYEQYF.

The V and J genes are TRBV7-2 and TRBJ1-1; TRBD1 might be the D (6 bases). The CDR3 loop spans 13 amino acids. The V gene lost 3 bases and the J gene lost 1 base, with 6 bases spanning the gap. Germline V gives CDR1 SGHTA, CDR2 FQGNSA. CDR3 DNA: TGTGCCAGCAGCTTGGGACAGAACACTGAAGCTTTCTTT. Protein product: CASSLGQNTEAFF. The whole variable domain, filled in from reference TRBV7-2 and TRBJ1-1, reads GAGVSQSPSNKVTEKGKDVELRCDPISGHTALYWYRQSLGQGLEFLIYFQGNSAPDKSGLPSDRFSAERTGGSVSTLTIQRTQQEDSAVYLCASSLGQNTEAFFGQGTRLTVV.

The chain joins TRBV27 to TRBJ2-1, with 9 positions matching TRBD1. The CDR3 runs to 15 residues. Germline V gene sequence: CDR1 MNHEY, CDR2 SMNVEV (reference sequence). The ends lost 7 bases at V and 8 bases at J; junction bases unmatched: 12. The CDR3, as DNA: TGTGCCAGCAAGCGGGACAGGGCTCCCTCGGATGAGCAGTTCTTC. Residues: CASKRDRAPSDEQFF.

This chain connects TRBV11-2 to TRBJ1-6, with D uncertain. The CDR3 is 16 amino acids. The V gene lost 1 base and the J gene lost 7 bases, with 14 bases spanning the gap. The germline V gene has CDR1 SGHAT and CDR2 FQNNGV. DNA of the CDR3: TGTGCCAGCAGCTTAGCCCCCCAGGCGTGGAATTCACCCCTCCACTTT. Translating it yields CASSLAPQAWNSPLHF.

The rearrangement links TRBV5-5 to TRBJ1-1; 7 nucleotides line up with TRBD1. Germline CDR1 reads SGHKS; CDR2 reads YYEKEE (reference sequence). There are 14 residues in the CDR3. V was clipped by 4 bases and J by 8 bases; unmatched bases: 11. The CDR3 DNA reads TGTGCCAGCAGCGCCCTCTACAGGGGAGGCGAAGCTTTCTTT. Translated: CASSALYRGGEAFF.

V is TRBV6-1 and J is TRBJ2-5; 10 nucleotides line up with TRBD1. The CDR3 runs to 16 residues. Trimming at V came to 3 bases and at J to 5 bases, leaving 9 bases not matched to a gene. Germline V gene sequence: CDR1 MNHNS, CDR2 SASEGT. The CDR3 loop reads CASSDPRQGAGETQYF. Written as DNA, the CDR3 is TGTGCCAGCAGTGACCCGCGACAGGGGGCAGGGGAGACCCAGTACTTC.

The genes are TRBV21-1 and TRBJ2-1; the D segment call TRBD1 is taken from the table without a DNA check. TRBV21-1 is recorded as a pseudogene. CDR3 size: 14 residues. CDR3 sequence reads: CANYRVGSYNEQFF. Here the CDR3 DNA reads TGTGCCAACTACAGGGTAGGCTCCTACAATGAGCAGTTCTTC.